This is a list of T cell receptor beta chains from one sample in a study of blood T cell repertoires in COVID-19. Sequencing was performed with immunoSEQ multiplex PCR; in TCRdb, only in-frame clones are kept and a portion is missing. The data show 100,000 to 120,000 clones, 70% to 90% seen once. Sequencing input: peripheral blood. The receptors were gathered from a human donor in a cohort sampled during active COVID-19. Each CDR3 is given with its conserved first and last residue. Each record gives: clone size, J gene, V gene, D gene, CDR3 protein, CDR3 DNA. A D gene is named only where the DNA matches it firmly. Expanded clones are given a class, and other clones once, few, many or no size at all.

NA | TRBJ1-1 | TRBV3-1/TRBV3-2 | NA | CASSLQTGGAFF | TGTGCCAGCAGCCTGCAGACCGGAGGAGCTTTCTTT
NA | TRBJ1-5 | TRBV19 | TRBD1 | CTSRDRASNQPQHF | TGTACCAGTAGGGACAGGGCTAGCAATCAGCCCCAGCATTTT
NA | TRBJ2-1 | TRBV28 | NA | CASSSGRTLYNEQFF | TGTGCCAGCAGTTCAGGCCGGACACTATACAATGAGCAGTTCTTC
NA | TRBJ2-7 | TRBV18 | TRBD2 | CASSPGLLSPHEQYF | TGTGCCAGCTCACCGGGACTACTTTCGCCCCACGAGCAGTACTTC
NA | TRBJ2-3 | TRBV6-2/TRBV6-3 | NA | CASSYSLESTDTQYF | TGTGCCAGCAGTTACTCACTAGAATCAACAGATACGCAGTATTTT
NA | TRBJ2-5 | TRBV20-1 | NA | CSASSSRSETQYF | TGCAGTGCTAGTTCGAGTCGTTCTGAGACCCAGTACTTC
NA | TRBJ2-1 | TRBV9 | NA | CASSPLLAQYNEQFF | TGTGCCAGCAGCCCCCTCCTGGCCCAATACAATGAGCAGTTCTTC
NA | TRBJ2-1 | TRBV19 | TRBD2 | CASSISGLAKYNEQFF | TGTGCCAGTAGTATATCCGGACTAGCGAAATACAATGAGCAGTTCTTC
NA | TRBJ2-7 | TRBV29-1 | NA | CSVKDSSYEQYF | TGCAGCGTAAAGGACAGCTCCTACGAGCAGTACTTC
NA | TRBJ2-5 | TRBV27 | TRBD1 | CASSSVERGQGQETQYF | TGTGCCAGCAGTTCAGTGGAGAGGGGACAGGGGCAAGAGACCCAGTACTTC
NA | TRBJ1-1 | TRBV19 | NA | CASSITGGGTEAFF | TGTGCCAGTAGTATAACCGGGGGAGGCACTGAAGCTTTCTTT
NA | TRBJ1-3 | TRBV7-2 | TRBD1 | CASSLARTGLSGNTIYF | TGTGCCAGCAGCTTAGCACGGACAGGGCTCTCTGGAAACACCATATATTTT
NA | TRBJ1-2 | TRBV5-6 | NA | CASSLSGRDGYTF | TGTGCCAGCAGCTTGTCGGGTAGAGATGGCTACACCTTC
NA | TRBJ2-7 | TRBV7-3 | TRBD2 | CASSLGSLAGDGYEQYF | TGTGCCAGCAGCTTAGGTTCCCTAGCGGGAGACGGCTACGAGCAGTACTTC
NA | TRBJ2-1 | TRBV10-3 | TRBD2 | CAIRGLAGGVQFF | TGTGCCATCAGGGGTCTAGCGGGAGGAGTGCAGTTCTTC
NA | TRBJ1-1 | TRBV7-9 | NA | CASSPPGQPNTEAFF | TGTGCCAGCAGCCCCCCGGGACAACCGAACACTGAAGCTTTCTTT
NA | TRBJ2-6 | TRBV2 | NA | CASEGSGANVLTF | TGTGCCAGCGAGGGTTCAGGGGCCAACGTCCTGACTTTC
NA | TRBJ1-1 | TRBV30 | TRBD1 | CASTGGDTEAFF | TGTGCATCGACAGGGGGTGACACTGAAGCTTTCTTT
NA | TRBJ1-6 | TRBV27 | NA | CASSFRPLGTPGENSPLHF | TGTGCCAGCAGTTTTCGGCCTTTGGGTACCCCGGGGGAAAATTCACCCCTCCACTTT
NA | TRBJ1-1 | TRBV5-1 | TRBD1 | CASSSLQGAVTEAFF | TGCGCCAGCAGCTCCCTACAGGGGGCTGTCACTGAAGCTTTCTTT
NA | TRBJ2-6 | TRBV7-8 | NA | CASTRPGQLPSSGANVLTF | TGTGCCAGCACCCGTCCAGGACAGCTCCCTAGCTCTGGGGCCAACGTCCTGACTTTC
NA | TRBJ1-5 | TRBV6-5 | NA | CASSMEGFYNQPQHF | TGTGCCAGCAGTATGGAGGGATTCTACAATCAGCCCCAGCATTTT
few | TRBJ2-1 | TRBV2 | NA | CASRVGEQFF | TGTGCCAGCAGGGTCGGGGAGCAGTTCTTC